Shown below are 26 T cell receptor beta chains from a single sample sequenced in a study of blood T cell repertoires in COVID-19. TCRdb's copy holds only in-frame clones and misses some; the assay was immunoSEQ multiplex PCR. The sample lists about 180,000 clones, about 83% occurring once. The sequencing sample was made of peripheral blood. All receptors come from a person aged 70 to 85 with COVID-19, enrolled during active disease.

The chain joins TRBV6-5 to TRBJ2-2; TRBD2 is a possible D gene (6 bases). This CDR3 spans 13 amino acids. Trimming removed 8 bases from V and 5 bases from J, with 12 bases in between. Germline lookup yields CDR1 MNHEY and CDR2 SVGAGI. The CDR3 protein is CASSYSGTGELFF. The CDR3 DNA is TGTGCCAGCTCCTATAGCGGAACCGGGGAGCTGTTTTTT.

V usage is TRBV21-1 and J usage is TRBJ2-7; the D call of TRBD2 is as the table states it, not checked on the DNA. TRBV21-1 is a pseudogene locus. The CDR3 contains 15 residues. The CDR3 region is CASSKALRGAGEQYF. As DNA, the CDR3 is TGTGCCAGCAGCAAAGCGCTCCGGGGGGCTGGCGAGCAGTACTTC.

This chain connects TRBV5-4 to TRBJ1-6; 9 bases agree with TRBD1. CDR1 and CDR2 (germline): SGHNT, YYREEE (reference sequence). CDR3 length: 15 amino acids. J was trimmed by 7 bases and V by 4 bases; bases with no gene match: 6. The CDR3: CASSRQTGGNSPLHF. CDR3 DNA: TGTGCCAGCAGCCGTCAGACAGGGGGGAATTCACCCCTCCACTTT. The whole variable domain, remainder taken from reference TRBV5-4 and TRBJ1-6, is ETGVTQSPTHLIKTRGQQVTLRCSSQSGHNTVSWYQQALGQGPQFIFQYYREEENGRGNFPPRFSGLQFPNYSSELNVNALELDDSALYLCASSRQTGGNSPLHFGNGTRLTVT.

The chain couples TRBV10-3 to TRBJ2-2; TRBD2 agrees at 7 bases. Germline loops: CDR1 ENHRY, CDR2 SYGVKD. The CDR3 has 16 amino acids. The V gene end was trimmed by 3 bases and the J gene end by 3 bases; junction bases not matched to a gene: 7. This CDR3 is CAISESGGGYTGELFF. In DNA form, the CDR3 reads TGTGCCATCAGTGAATCGGGGGGAGGGTACACCGGGGAGCTGTTTTTT.

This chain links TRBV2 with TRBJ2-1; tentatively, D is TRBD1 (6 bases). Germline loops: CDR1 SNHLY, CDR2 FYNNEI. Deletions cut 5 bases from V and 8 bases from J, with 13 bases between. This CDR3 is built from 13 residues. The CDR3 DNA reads TGTGCCAGCAGTCAATACAGGGCTTATGAGCAGTTCTTC. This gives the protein CASSQYRAYEQFF.

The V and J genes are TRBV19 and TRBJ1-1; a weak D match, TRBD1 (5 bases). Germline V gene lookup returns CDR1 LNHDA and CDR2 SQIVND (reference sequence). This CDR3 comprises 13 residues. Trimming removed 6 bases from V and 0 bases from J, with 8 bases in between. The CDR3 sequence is CASRQGVNTEAFF. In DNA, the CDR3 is TGTGCCAGTAGACAAGGGGTGAACACTGAAGCTTTCTTT.

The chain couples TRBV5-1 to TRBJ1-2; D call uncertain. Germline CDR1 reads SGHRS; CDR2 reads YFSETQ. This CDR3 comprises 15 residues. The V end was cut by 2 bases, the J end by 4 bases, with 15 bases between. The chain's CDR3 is CASSFTGTEGYGYTF. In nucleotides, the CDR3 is TGCGCCAGCAGCTTCACTGGCACGGAGGGCTATGGCTACACCTTC.

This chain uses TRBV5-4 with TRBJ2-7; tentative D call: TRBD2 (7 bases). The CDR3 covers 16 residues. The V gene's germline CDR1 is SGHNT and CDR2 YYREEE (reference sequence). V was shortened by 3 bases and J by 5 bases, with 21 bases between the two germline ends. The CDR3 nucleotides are TGTGCCAGCAGCTCCGACGGGGGGCGCGTAGCTGACGAGCAGTACTTC. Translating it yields CASSSDGGRVADEQYF.

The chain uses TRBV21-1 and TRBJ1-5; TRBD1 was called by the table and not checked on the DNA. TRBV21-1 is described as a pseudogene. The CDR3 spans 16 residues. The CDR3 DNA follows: TGTGCCAGCAGCAGCTCAAGGGACACCCGCAATCAGCCCCAGCATTTT. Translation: CASSSSRDTRNQPQHF.

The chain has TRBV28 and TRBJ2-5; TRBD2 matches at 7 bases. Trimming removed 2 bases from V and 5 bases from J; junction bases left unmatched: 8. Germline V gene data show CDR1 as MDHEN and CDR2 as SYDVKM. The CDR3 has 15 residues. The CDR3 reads CASSLTAGVEETQYF. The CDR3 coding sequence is TGTGCCAGCAGTTTAACGGCGGGAGTTGAGGAGACCCAGTACTTC.

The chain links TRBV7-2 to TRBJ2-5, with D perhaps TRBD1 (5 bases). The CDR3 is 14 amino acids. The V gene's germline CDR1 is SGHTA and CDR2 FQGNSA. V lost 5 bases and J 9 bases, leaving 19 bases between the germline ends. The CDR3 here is CASSEGWTPSAQYF. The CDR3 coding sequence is TGTGCCAGCAGCGAAGGCTGGACACCGTCGGCCCAGTACTTC.

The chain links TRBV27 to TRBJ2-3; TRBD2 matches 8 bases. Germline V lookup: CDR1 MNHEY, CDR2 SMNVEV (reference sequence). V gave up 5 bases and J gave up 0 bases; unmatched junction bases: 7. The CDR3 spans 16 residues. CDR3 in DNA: TGTGCCAGCAGTGCGTACGGGACTAGAAGCACAGATACGCAGTATTTT. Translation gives CASSAYGTRSTDTQYF.

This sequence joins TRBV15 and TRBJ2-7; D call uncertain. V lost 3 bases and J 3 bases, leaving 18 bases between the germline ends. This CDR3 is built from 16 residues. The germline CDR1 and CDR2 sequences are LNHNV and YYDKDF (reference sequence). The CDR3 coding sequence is TGTGCCACCAGCAGGACGTCCGAGTTTACGGGCTACGAGCAGTACTTC. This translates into CATSRTSEFTGYEQYF.

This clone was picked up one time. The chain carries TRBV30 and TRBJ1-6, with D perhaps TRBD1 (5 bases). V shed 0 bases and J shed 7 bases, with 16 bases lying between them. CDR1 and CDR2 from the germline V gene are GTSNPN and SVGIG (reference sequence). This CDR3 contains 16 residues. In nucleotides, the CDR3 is TGTGCCTGGAGTGTAAGACCGACAGCGCAAAATTCACCCCTCCACTTT. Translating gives CAWSVRPTAQNSPLHF.

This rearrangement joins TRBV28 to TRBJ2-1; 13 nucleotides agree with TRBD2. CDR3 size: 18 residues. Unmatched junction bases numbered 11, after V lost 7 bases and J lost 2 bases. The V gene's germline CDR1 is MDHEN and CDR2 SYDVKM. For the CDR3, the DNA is TGTGCCAGCAACCCACTAGCGGGGGGGCCGAGGACCTACAATGAGCAGTTCTTC. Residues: CASNPLAGGPRTYNEQFF.

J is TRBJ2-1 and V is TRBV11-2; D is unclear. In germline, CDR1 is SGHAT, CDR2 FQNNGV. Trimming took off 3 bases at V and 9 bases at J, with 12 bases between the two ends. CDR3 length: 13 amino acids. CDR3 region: CASSFNLVGEQFF. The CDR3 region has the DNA TGTGCCAGCAGCTTCAATCTAGTAGGTGAGCAGTTCTTC.

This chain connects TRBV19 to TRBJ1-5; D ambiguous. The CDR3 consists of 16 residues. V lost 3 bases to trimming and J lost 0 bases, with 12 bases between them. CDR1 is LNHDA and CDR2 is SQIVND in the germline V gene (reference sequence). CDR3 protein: CASSIYRSNSNQPQHF. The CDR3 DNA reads TGTGCCAGTAGTATTTACCGCAGTAATAGCAATCAGCCCCAGCATTTT.

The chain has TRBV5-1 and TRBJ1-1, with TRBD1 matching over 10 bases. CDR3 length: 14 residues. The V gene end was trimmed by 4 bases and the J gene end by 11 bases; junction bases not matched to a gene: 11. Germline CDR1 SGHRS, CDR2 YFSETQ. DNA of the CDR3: TGCGCCAGCAGCCCCGGGACAGGGGCATTAGGGGCTTTCTTT. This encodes CASSPGTGALGAFF.

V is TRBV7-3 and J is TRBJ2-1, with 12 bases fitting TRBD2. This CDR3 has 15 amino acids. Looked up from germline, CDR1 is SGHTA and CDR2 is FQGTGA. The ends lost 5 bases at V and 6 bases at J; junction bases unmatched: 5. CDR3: CASSNPSGRVNEQFF. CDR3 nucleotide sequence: TGTGCCAGCAGCAACCCTAGCGGGAGGGTCAATGAGCAGTTCTTC.

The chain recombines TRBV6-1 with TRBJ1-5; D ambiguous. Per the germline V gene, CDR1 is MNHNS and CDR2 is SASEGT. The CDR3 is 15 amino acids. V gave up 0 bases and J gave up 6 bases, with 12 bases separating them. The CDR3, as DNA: TGTGCCAGCAGTGAAGCTGGAGGGTGGTTTCAGCCCCAGCATTTT. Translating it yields CASSEAGGWFQPQHF.

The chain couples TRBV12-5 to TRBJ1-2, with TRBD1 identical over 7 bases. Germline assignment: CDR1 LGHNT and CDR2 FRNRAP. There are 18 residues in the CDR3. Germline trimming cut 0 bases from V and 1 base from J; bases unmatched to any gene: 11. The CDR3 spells CASGLVRNLGTDNYGYTF. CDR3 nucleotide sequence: TGTGCTAGTGGTTTGGTTCGAAACCTGGGGACAGATAACTATGGCTACACCTTC.

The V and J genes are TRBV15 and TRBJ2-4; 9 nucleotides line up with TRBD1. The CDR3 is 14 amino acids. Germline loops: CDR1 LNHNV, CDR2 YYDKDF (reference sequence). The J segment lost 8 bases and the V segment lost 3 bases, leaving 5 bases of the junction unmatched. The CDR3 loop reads CATSRGQGVDIQYF. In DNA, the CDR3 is TGTGCCACCAGCAGGGGACAGGGAGTGGACATTCAGTACTTC.

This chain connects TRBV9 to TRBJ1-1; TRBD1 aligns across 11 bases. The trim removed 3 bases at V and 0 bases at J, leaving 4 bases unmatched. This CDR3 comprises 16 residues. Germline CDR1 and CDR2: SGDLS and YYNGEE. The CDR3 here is CASSGTGGLMNTEAFF. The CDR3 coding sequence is TGTGCCAGCAGCGGGACAGGGGGCCTCATGAACACTGAAGCTTTCTTT.

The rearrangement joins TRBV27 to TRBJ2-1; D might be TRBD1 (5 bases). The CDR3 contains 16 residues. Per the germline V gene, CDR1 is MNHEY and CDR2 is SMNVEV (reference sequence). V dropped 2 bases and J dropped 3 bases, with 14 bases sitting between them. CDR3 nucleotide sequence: TGTGCCAGCAGTTTACGACAGAATGTAGGCTACAATGAGCAGTTCTTC. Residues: CASSLRQNVGYNEQFF.

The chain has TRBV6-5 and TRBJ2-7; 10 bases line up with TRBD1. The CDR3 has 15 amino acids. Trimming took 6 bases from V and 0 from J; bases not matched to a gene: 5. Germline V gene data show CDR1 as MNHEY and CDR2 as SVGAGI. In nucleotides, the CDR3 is TGTGCCAGCAGGGCGACAGGGGGCGCCTCCTACGAGCAGTACTTC. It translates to CASRATGGASYEQYF.

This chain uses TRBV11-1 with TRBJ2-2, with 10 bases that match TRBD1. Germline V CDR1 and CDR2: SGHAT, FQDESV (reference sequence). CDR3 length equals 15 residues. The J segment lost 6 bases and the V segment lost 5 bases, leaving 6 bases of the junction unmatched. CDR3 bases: TGTGCCAGCAGCCGGGGACAGGGGCGGGCCGGGGAGCTGTTTTTT. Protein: CASSRGQGRAGELFF.